Below, 2 T cell receptor beta chains from the same sample are listed, as sequenced in a study of T-cell reconstitution after alpha-beta-depleted transplantation in children. Unique molecular identifiers were incorporated during preparation of the TCRbeta library. TCRdb ran MiXCR on the PCR reads and lists one entry per CDR3 protein. The data show about 400,000 distinct CDR3 sequences, roughly 17% seen once. Source: PBMCs, mostly from graft donor cells, taken 360 days after TCRalphabeta/CD19-depleted stem cell transplant. The receptor source for this set is a boy younger than two who had a stem cell transplant for Wiskott-Aldrich syndrome, so the T cells may come from the graft donor.

This clonotype was seen more than once but under ten times. The chain couples TRBV29-1 to TRBJ2-7, with 9 bases lining up with TRBD1. This CDR3 has 14 residues. From germline, CDR1 is SQVTM and CDR2 ANQGSEA. Trimming removed 4 bases from V and 6 bases from J; junction bases left unmatched: 10. The DNA for the CDR3 is TGCAGCGTTGCCCATGGGACAGGGCCTGCCGAGCAGTACTTC. Amino acid sequence: CSVAHGTGPAEQYF.

This clonotype was observed a few times. The rearrangement joins TRBV27 to TRBJ2-1; 8 nucleotides match TRBD2. With V trimmed by 5 bases and J by 2 bases, 5 bases remained unmatched. In germline, CDR1 is MNHEY, CDR2 SMNVEV (reference sequence). The CDR3 totals 15 residues. CDR3 sequence (DNA): TGTGCCAGCAGTCCGGTAGCGGGGCCCTACAATGAGCAGTTCTTC. Its protein is CASSPVAGPYNEQFF.